The TCR beta chain under discussion was sequenced for a study of T cells after yellow fever vaccination. Broader study findings: Subsequent booster samples again held most clones from primary vaccination (around 96% CD4, about 86% CD8). The secondary response was weaker but peaked faster, day 5 versus 15.

A process of 5'RACE template switching, which added a universal primer site and UMIs, was used to make TCR cDNA. MiXCR, applied by TCRdb to the 5' RACE reads, yields one record per CDR3 protein. The sample records some 340,000 distinct CDR3 sequences, about 4% being singletons. A note on this clonotype: The antigen is undetermined.

The sequence came from a man aged 18 to 29 who received the YFV17D yellow fever vaccine. Material: PBMCs, obtained 5 days after the yellow fever booster vaccination.

DNA of the CDR3: TGTGCCAGCAGCCATCCCGGCCACACGGGGGCCCAGTACTTC. Amino acids: CASSHPGHTGAQYF. The chain employs TRBV3-1 and TRBJ2-5, with D perhaps matching TRBD2 (6 bases). The V end was cut by 3 bases, the J end by 9 bases, with 17 bases between. Germline loops: CDR1 LGHDT, CDR2 YNNKEL (reference sequence). The CDR3 totals 14 residues.